The source of this T cell receptor beta chain is a study of shared clonotypes between healthy human individuals. The CDR3 is made up of 15 amino acids. The trim removed 5 bases at V and 9 bases at J, leaving 10 bases unmatched. Germline assignment: CDR1 SGHVS and CDR2 FQNEAQ. General study findings and limits: Clonotypes which were not shared had lower generation probabilities than clonotypes that all four donors shared. Among the subsets, naive ones generally showed larger estimated richness than memory ones.

Sequencing used immunoSEQ multiplex PCR; TCRdb keeps in-frame clones, though not all of them. The profile shows some 1 million clones, about 70% of them singletons. Details on this clone: Its specificity is not known.

The specimen was memory CD4+ T cells sorted from blood. Subset in this sample: CD45RA-negative fraction. This sequence was found in a man between 18 and 29 years old in good health. This sequence joins TRBV7-8 and TRBJ2-1; TRBD2 matches at 10 bases. In DNA, the CDR3 is TGTGCCAGCAGCCCGCCCGGGACTAGCGTCACTGAGCAGTTCTTC. It encodes CASSPPGTSVTEQFF.